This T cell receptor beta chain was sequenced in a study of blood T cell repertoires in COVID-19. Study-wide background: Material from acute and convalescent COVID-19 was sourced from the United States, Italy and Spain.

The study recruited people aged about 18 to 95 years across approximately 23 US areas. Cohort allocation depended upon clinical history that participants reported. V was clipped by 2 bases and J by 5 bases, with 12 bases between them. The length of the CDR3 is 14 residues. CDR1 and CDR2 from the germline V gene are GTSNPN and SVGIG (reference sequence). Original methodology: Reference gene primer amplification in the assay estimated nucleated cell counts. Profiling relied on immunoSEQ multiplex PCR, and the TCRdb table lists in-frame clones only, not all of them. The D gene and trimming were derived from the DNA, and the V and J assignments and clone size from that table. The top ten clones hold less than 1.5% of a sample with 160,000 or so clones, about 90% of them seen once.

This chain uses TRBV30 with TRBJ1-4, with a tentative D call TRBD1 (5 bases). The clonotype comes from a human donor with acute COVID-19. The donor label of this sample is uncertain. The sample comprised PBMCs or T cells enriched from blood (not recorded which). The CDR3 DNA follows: TGTGCCTGGAGTTCCGGGACTATGAATGAAAAACTGTTTTTT. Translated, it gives CAWSSGTMNEKLFF.